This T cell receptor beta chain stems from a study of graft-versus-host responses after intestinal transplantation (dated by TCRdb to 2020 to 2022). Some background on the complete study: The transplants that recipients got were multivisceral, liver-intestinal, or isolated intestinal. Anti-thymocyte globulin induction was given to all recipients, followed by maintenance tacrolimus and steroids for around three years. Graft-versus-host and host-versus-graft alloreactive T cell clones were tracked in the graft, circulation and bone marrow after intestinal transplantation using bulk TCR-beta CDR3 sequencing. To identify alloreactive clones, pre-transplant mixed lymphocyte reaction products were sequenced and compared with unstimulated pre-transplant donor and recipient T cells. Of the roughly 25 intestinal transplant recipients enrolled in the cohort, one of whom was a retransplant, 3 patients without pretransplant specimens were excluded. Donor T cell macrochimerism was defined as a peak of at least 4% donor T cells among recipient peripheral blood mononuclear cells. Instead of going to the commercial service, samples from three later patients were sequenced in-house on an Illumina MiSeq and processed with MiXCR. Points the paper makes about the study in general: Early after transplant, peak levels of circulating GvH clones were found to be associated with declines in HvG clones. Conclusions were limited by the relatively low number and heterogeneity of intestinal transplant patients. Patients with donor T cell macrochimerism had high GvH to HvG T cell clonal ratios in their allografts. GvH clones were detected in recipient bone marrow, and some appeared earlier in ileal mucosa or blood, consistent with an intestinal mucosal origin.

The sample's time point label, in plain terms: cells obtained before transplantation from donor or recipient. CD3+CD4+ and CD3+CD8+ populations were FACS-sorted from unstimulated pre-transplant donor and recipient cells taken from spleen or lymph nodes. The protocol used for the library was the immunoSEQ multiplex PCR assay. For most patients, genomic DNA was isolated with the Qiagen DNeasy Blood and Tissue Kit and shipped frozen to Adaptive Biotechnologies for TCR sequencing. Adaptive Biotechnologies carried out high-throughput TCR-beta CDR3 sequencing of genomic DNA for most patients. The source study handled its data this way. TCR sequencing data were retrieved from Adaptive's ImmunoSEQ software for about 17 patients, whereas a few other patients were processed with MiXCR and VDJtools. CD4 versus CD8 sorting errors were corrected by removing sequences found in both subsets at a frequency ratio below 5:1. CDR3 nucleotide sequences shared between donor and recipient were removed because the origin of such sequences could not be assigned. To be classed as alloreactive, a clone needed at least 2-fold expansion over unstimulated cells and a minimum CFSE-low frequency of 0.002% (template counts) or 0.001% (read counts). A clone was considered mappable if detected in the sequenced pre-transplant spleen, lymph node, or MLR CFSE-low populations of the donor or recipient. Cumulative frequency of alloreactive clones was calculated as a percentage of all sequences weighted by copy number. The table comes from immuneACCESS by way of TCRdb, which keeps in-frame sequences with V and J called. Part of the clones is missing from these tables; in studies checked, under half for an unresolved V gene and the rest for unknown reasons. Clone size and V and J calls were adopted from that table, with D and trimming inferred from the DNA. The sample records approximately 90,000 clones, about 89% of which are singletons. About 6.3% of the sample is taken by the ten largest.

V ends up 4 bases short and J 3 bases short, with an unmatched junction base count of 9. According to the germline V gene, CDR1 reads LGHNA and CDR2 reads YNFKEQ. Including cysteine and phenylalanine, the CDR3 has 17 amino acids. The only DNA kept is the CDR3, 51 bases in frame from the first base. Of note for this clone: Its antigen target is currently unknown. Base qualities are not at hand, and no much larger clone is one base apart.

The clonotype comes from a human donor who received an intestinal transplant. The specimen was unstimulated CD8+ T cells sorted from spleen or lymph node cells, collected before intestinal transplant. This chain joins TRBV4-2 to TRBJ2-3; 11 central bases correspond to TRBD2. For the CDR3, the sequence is CASSLAAGTSGTDTQYF. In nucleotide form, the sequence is TGTGCCAGCAGCCTAGCAGCCGGGACTAGCGGAACAGATACGCAGTATTTT.